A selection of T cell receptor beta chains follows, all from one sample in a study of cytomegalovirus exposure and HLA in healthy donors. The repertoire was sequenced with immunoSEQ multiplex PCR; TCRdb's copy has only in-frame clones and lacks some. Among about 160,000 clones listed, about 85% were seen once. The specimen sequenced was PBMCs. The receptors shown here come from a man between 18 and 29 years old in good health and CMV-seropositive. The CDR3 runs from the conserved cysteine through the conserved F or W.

CDR3 protein: CASSPLRTGILPEAFF
J gene: TRBJ1-1
V gene: TRBV18

CDR3 protein: CASSLGQGVHEQYF
J gene: TRBJ2-7
V gene: TRBV7-6

CDR3 protein: CATSRDLSTVNTGELFF
J gene: TRBJ2-2
V gene: TRBV15

CDR3 protein: CAWSRGLEKLFF
J gene: TRBJ1-4
V gene: TRBV30

CDR3 protein: CASSPGDNWGSYTF
J gene: TRBJ1-2
V gene: TRBV5-4

CDR3 protein: CASSARLSGQETQYF
J gene: TRBJ2-5
V gene: TRBV25-1

CDR3 protein: CASSYEGYTEAFF
J gene: TRBJ1-1
V gene: TRBV6-6

CDR3 protein: CASLQGLILPLHF
J gene: TRBJ1-6
V gene: TRBV6-6

CDR3 protein: CASSPSGGPTDTQYF
J gene: TRBJ2-3
V gene: TRBV7-6

CDR3 protein: CASGFSGGDSITQYF
J gene: TRBJ2-5
V gene: TRBV27

CDR3 protein: CASSPGLAGAKQETQYF
J gene: TRBJ2-5
V gene: TRBV7-9

CDR3 protein: CASSPGQGMGYGYTF
J gene: TRBJ1-2
V gene: TRBV9

CDR3 protein: CASSPDTSTDTQYF
J gene: TRBJ2-3
V gene: TRBV2

CDR3 protein: CASSYSGRNYGYTF
J gene: TRBJ1-2
V gene: TRBV6-5

CDR3 protein: CASSLVQGDQPQHF
J gene: TRBJ1-5
V gene: TRBV7-2

CDR3 protein: CAWSVGANEKLFF
J gene: TRBJ1-4
V gene: TRBV30

CDR3 protein: CATSRGTGPGDGYTF
J gene: TRBJ1-2
V gene: TRBV15

CDR3 protein: CASSLVGSGGEYEQYF
J gene: TRBJ2-7
V gene: TRBV7-2

CDR3 protein: CASSLGSAGGTDTQYF
J gene: TRBJ2-3
V gene: TRBV18

CDR3 protein: CASSTQGFGNNEQFF
J gene: TRBJ2-1
V gene: TRBV7-6

CDR3 protein: CASSQGEGGYEQYF
J gene: TRBJ2-7
V gene: TRBV4-3

CDR3 protein: CASSLGTGSYSTDTQYF
J gene: TRBJ2-3
V gene: TRBV7-9

CDR3 protein: CASSPPGQPSYGYTF
J gene: TRBJ1-2
V gene: TRBV7-2

CDR3 protein: CASSLNSFGNTIYF
J gene: TRBJ1-3
V gene: TRBV11-2

CDR3 protein: CASSSLRVREKLFF
J gene: TRBJ1-4
V gene: TRBV7-9

CDR3 protein: CSVEDPGLAGKVEQYF
J gene: TRBJ2-7
V gene: TRBV29-1

CDR3 protein: CASSTFQAGDTQYF
J gene: TRBJ2-3
V gene: TRBV13

CDR3 protein: CASSLDRVNSNQPQHF
J gene: TRBJ1-5
V gene: TRBV7-2

CDR3 protein: CASTDRINYGYIF
J gene: TRBJ1-2
V gene: TRBV6-5

CDR3 protein: CASSQERGSTEAFF
J gene: TRBJ1-1
V gene: TRBV4-1

CDR3 protein: CASSQYTGEVADTQYF
J gene: TRBJ2-3
V gene: TRBV4-3

CDR3 protein: CASSLLNREQFF
J gene: TRBJ2-1
V gene: TRBV9

CDR3 protein: CASSDIVQGESAEAFF
J gene: TRBJ1-1
V gene: TRBV25-1

CDR3 protein: CASSLYTSGTKADTQYF
J gene: TRBJ2-3
V gene: TRBV14

CDR3 protein: CASSKLEDSPYQETQYF
J gene: TRBJ2-5
V gene: TRBV21-1

CDR3 protein: CASSLDPLALSLRNSPLHF
J gene: TRBJ1-6
V gene: TRBV7-2

CDR3 protein: CAWSGQGWDYGYTF
J gene: TRBJ1-2
V gene: TRBV30